The 26 T cell receptor beta chains presented below share a single source sample, sequenced in a study of cytomegalovirus exposure and HLA in healthy donors. Method: immunoSEQ multiplex PCR; TCRdb's copy keeps in-frame clones and lacks some. The table includes approximately 100,000 clones, approximately 94% detected once. Sequencing used PBMCs. The source is a woman in her twenties or thirties in good health and CMV-seropositive.

The V and J genes are TRBV11-3 and TRBJ2-1; 14 bases are shared with TRBD2. CDR1 is SGHNT, CDR2 YENEEA, per germline. The junction had 9 bases not matched to a gene; V was cut back by 5 bases and J by 6 bases. CDR3 length: 17 amino acids. CDR3 DNA sequence: TGTGCCAGCAGCCCTAGCTCGACTAGCGGGAGGGCCAATGAGCAGTTCTTC. Protein sequence: CASSPSSTSGRANEQFF. The full variable domain, completed using reference TRBV11-3 and TRBJ2-1, is EAGVVQSPRYKIIEKKQPVAFWCNPISGHNTLYWYLQNLGQGPELLIRYENEEAVDDSQLPKDRFSAERLKGVDSTLKIQPAELGDSAVYLCASSPSSTSGRANEQFFGPGTRLTVL.

The rearrangement joins TRBV2 to TRBJ2-1, with D perhaps TRBD2 (5 bases). The CDR3 consists of 16 residues. Germline CDR1 and CDR2: SNHLY and FYNNEI. Trimming removed 2 bases from V and 2 bases from J, with 13 bases in between. The CDR3 bases are TGTGCCAGCAGTGAACGGGAATCAATGGCCTACAATGAGCAGTTCTTC. The encoded protein is CASSERESMAYNEQFF.

The genes are TRBV27 and TRBJ2-7; TRBD1 agrees at 7 bases. This CDR3 has 14 residues. With 3 bases clipped from V and 1 base from J, the junction kept 3 bases outside the gene matches. The germline V gene has CDR1 MNHEY and CDR2 SMNVEV (reference sequence). The DNA for the CDR3 is TGTGCCAGCAGTTTCCGGGACAGTTCCTACGAGCAGTACTTC. It encodes CASSFRDSSYEQYF.

The V gene is TRBV19, the J gene TRBJ1-4; maybe TRBD1 (5 bases). Germline-derived CDR1 and CDR2 are LNHDA and SQIVND (reference sequence). The CDR3 has 14 amino acids. Trimming took 5 bases from V and 8 from J, leaving 15 bases between them. The CDR3 loop is CASSQRDGGEKLFF. CDR3 nucleotides: TGTGCCAGTAGTCAGAGGGACGGAGGGGAAAAACTGTTTTTT.

This chain joins TRBV12-5 and TRBJ2-3; 11 bases agree with TRBD2. Per the germline V gene, CDR1 is LGHNT and CDR2 is FRNRAP. The CDR3 runs 15 residues. J gave up 5 bases and V 5 bases, and 6 bases lay outside the gene matches. CDR3 coding DNA: TGTGCTAGTGGTCACACCCTAGCGGGAGGAGATACGCAGTATTTT. The encoded protein is CASGHTLAGGDTQYF.

This chain uses TRBV19 with TRBJ1-2; TRBD1 is a possible D gene (5 bases). V lost 3 bases to trimming and J lost 8 bases, with 19 bases between them. This CDR3 region has 15 residues. Germline V gives CDR1 LNHDA, CDR2 SQIVND (reference sequence). CDR3 residues: CASSIDSVFEEGYTF. CDR3 DNA sequence: TGTGCCAGTAGTATTGACAGTGTCTTCGAAGAGGGCTACACCTTC.

This chain connects TRBV9 to TRBJ1-1; D is possibly TRBD1 (5 bases). The germline gives CDR1 SGDLS, CDR2 YYNGEE. There are 14 residues in the CDR3. Trimming shortened V by 0 bases and J by 1 base, and 7 bases separated the two germline ends. The CDR3 loop is CASSVGQTNTEAFF. In DNA form, the CDR3 reads TGTGCCAGCAGCGTAGGACAGACGAACACTGAAGCTTTCTTT.

The CDR3 nucleotides read TGTGCCAGCAGCGACTCTCCGACGGATCAAGAGACCCAGTACTTC. Its translation: CASSDSPTDQETQYF. The chain employs TRBV27 and TRBJ2-5; no clear D. Germline CDR1 and CDR2: MNHEY and SMNVEV (reference sequence). Trimming shortened V by 6 bases and J by 2 bases, and 16 bases separated the two germline ends. This CDR3 region has 15 residues.

V gene TRBV5-6 combines with J gene TRBJ1-1; perhaps TRBD1 as D (6 bases). Trimming stripped 4 bases from V and 4 bases from J, with 14 bases between. Looked up from germline, CDR1 is SGHDT and CDR2 is YYEEEE. The CDR3 has 14 amino acids. The CDR3: CASSLPRGGTEAFF. As DNA, the CDR3 is TGTGCCAGCAGCCTCCCGAGAGGGGGCACTGAAGCTTTCTTT. Full variable domain (rest looked up from reference TRBV5-6 and TRBJ1-1): DAGVTQSPTHLIKTRGQQVTLRCSPKSGHDTVSWYQQALGQGPQFIFQYYEEEERQRGNFPDRFSGHQFPNYSSELNVNALLLGDSALYLCASSLPRGGTEAFFGQGTRLTVV.

V gene TRBV7-2 combines with J gene TRBJ1-1; TRBD1 is a possible D gene (5 bases). V was cut by 0 bases and J by 5 bases, with 10 bases left in between. This CDR3 comprises 14 residues. The germline gives CDR1 SGHTA, CDR2 FQGNSA. This CDR3 is CASSLAWGGTEAFF. In DNA, the CDR3 is TGTGCCAGCAGCTTAGCGTGGGGGGGAACTGAAGCTTTCTTT.

This clone was recorded only once. The V and J genes are TRBV29-1 and TRBJ2-7; 10 nucleotides align to TRBD1. V shed 6 bases and J 3 bases; nucleotides not matched to a gene: 5. The CDR3 is made up of 13 amino acids. Germline lookup yields CDR1 SQVTM and CDR2 ANQGSEA. The CDR3 DNA sequence: TGCAGCGTCTGGGACAGGGGAAACTACGAGCAGTACTTC. It yields the protein CSVWDRGNYEQYF.

The CDR3 bases are TGTGCCAGCAGCTTAGGGCTAGCGAACTCCTACAATGAGCAGTTCTTC. Translated, it gives CASSLGLANSYNEQFF. This sequence joins TRBV7-6 and TRBJ2-1, with D possibly matching TRBD2 (6 bases). The V gene's germline CDR1 is SGHVS and CDR2 FNYEAQ. V lost 1 base, J lost 0 bases, and 10 bases lay in between. The CDR3 is 16 amino acids.

J is TRBJ2-7 and V is TRBV5-4; TRBD2 aligns across 11 bases. This CDR3 spans 15 amino acids. Germline CDR1 SGHNT, CDR2 YYREEE (reference sequence). The trim removed 2 bases at V and 6 bases at J, leaving 7 bases unmatched. The CDR3 region is CASSFIAGGIREQYF. CDR3 sequence (DNA): TGTGCCAGCAGCTTCATAGCGGGAGGGATTCGCGAGCAGTACTTC.

The rearrangement joins TRBV7-9 to TRBJ2-7; possibly TRBD1 for D (6 bases). Trimming shortened V by 6 bases and J by 7 bases, and 16 bases separated the two germline ends. Germline V gives CDR1 SEHNR, CDR2 FQNEAQ (reference sequence). This CDR3 contains 13 residues. Here the CDR3 reads CASRKQGAREQYF. DNA for the CDR3: TGTGCCAGCAGAAAACAGGGAGCGCGGGAGCAGTACTTC.

This rearrangement joins TRBV28 to TRBJ2-1; a weak D match, TRBD2 (6 bases). Trimming stripped 3 bases from V and 7 bases from J, with 19 bases between. Germline V gene lookup returns CDR1 MDHEN and CDR2 SYDVKM. CDR3 size: 16 residues. The CDR3 sequence is CASSFPIGGNWNEQFF. As DNA, the CDR3 is TGTGCCAGCAGTTTCCCTATAGGAGGGAACTGGAATGAGCAGTTCTTC. Full variable domain (rest looked up from reference TRBV28 and TRBJ2-1): DVKVTQSSRYLVKRTGEKVFLECVQDMDHENMFWYRQDPGLGLRLIYFSYDVKMKEKGDIPEGYSVSREKKERFSLILESASTNQTSMYLCASSFPIGGNWNEQFFGPGTRLTVL.

J is TRBJ2-1 and V is TRBV5-1; D might be TRBD1 (6 bases). The CDR3 has 14 amino acids. The V end lost 6 bases, the J end lost 10 bases, and 20 bases lay between the germline ends. From germline, CDR1 is SGHRS and CDR2 YFSETQ. The CDR3 is CASKGMLGAGEQFF. The CDR3 nucleotides are TGCGCCAGCAAGGGAATGTTGGGGGCCGGGGAGCAGTTCTTC. Looking up the rest from reference TRBV5-1 and TRBJ2-1 gives the full variable domain: KAGVTQTPRYLIKTRGQQVTLSCSPISGHRSVSWYQQTPGQGLQFLFEYFSETQRNKGNFPGRFSGRQFSNSRSEMNVSTLELGDSALYLCASKGMLGAGEQFFGPGTRLTVL.

V gene TRBV21-1 combines with J gene TRBJ2-7; TRBD1, the D gene given by the table, was not confirmed from the DNA. TRBV21-1 is termed a pseudogene. CDR3 length: 13 residues. The CDR3 loop reads CANKQGVLYEQYF. CDR3 DNA sequence: TGTGCCAACAAACAGGGTGTCCTCTACGAGCAGTACTTC.

The J gene is TRBJ2-7, the V gene TRBV7-2; 9 bases fit TRBD1. With V trimmed by 5 bases and J by 3 bases, 8 bases remained unmatched. The CDR3 contains 15 residues. In germline, CDR1 is SGHTA, CDR2 FQGNSA. The CDR3 nucleotides read TGTGCCAGCAGCCCCGGGACAGGGTCGTTCTACGAGCAGTACTTC. This gives the protein CASSPGTGSFYEQYF.

This chain connects TRBV7-6 to TRBJ2-7; TRBD1 is a possible D gene (5 bases). This CDR3 contains 13 residues. Germline CDR1 reads SGHVS; CDR2 reads FNYEAQ. V shed 5 bases and J shed 1 base, with 9 bases lying between them. The CDR3 is CASSQGLSYEQYF. The CDR3 DNA reads as TGTGCCAGCAGCCAGGGCCTTTCCTACGAGCAGTACTTC. The complete variable domain, with remaining parts taken from reference TRBV7-6 and TRBJ2-7, reads GAGVSQSPRYKVTKRGQDVALRCDPISGHVSLYWYRQALGQGPEFLTYFNYEAQQDKSGLPNDRFSAERPEGSISTLTIQRTEQRDSAMYRCASSQGLSYEQYFGPGTRLTVT.

The V and J genes are TRBV19 and TRBJ1-1; the D is unclear. Germline CDR1 LNHDA, CDR2 SQIVND (reference sequence). The V end was cut by 9 bases, the J end by 6 bases, with 23 bases between. The CDR3 covers 15 residues. DNA for the CDR3: TGTGCCAGCTCCCCTGCCTGGCAGGAAAAGGCTGAAGCTTTCTTT. This codes for CASSPAWQEKAEAFF.

The gene calls are TRBV7-9 and TRBJ1-4, with D tentatively TRBD1 (5 bases). The CDR3 is made up of 15 amino acids. V was shortened by 0 bases and J by 7 bases, with 12 bases between the two germline ends. Per germline, CDR1 SEHNR and CDR2 FQNEAQ (reference sequence). This chain's CDR3 is CASSLAGGDGEKLFF. The CDR3, as DNA: TGTGCCAGCAGCTTAGCGGGGGGGGACGGTGAAAAACTGTTTTTT.

V is TRBV18 and J is TRBJ2-1; maybe TRBD1 (6 bases). This CDR3 has 14 amino acids. V was cut by 6 bases and J by 1 base, with 10 bases left in between. The germline gives CDR1 KGHSH, CDR2 LQKENI. This CDR3 is CASSTGQSYNEQFF. CDR3 in DNA: TGTGCCAGCTCTACCGGACAGTCCTACAATGAGCAGTTCTTC.

The V call is TRBV7-8, the J call TRBJ1-1; TRBD1 is a possible D gene (6 bases). Trimming shortened V by 0 bases and J by 5 bases, and 28 bases separated the two germline ends. The CDR3 contains 20 residues. The V gene's germline CDR1 is SGHVS and CDR2 FQNEAQ. CDR3 coding DNA: TGTGCCAGCAGCTTAGCGGGGGCTAGGTGGGCGTTTTCCCCGGCGACTGAAGCTTTCTTT. Protein product: CASSLAGARWAFSPATEAFF.

V and J are TRBV5-4 and TRBJ2-5; 16 bases match TRBD2. The length of the CDR3 is 19 residues. V gave up 4 bases and J gave up 5 bases; unmatched junction bases: 14. Germline V gene sequence: CDR1 SGHNT, CDR2 YYREEE (reference sequence). In DNA, the CDR3 is TGTGCCAGCAGCCTCGGGACTAGCGGGAGGGATTGGAGTCGGGAGACCCAGTACTTC. Its translation: CASSLGTSGRDWSRETQYF.

This clone has a single count. V is TRBV11-3 and J is TRBJ2-7; no clear D. Trimming removed 0 bases from V and 3 bases from J, with 9 bases in between. Germline loops: CDR1 SGHNT, CDR2 YENEEA. CDR3 length: 14 residues. The CDR3 DNA follows: TGTGCCAGCAGCTTAGACTCAGTGCACTACGAGCAGTACTTC. As protein: CASSLDSVHYEQYF.

The V call is TRBV6-1, the J call TRBJ2-1, with 8 bases fitting TRBD1. CDR1 and CDR2 from the germline V gene are MNHNS and SASEGT. This CDR3 region has 15 residues. V dropped 8 bases and J dropped 4; count of bases not matched to a gene: 10. The CDR3 protein is CASREGQGAYNEQFF. The CDR3 bases are TGTGCCAGCCGAGAGGGCCAGGGGGCTTACAATGAGCAGTTCTTC.